This T cell receptor beta chain was sequenced in a study of T cell repertoires in ileal Crohn's disease. Sequenced by immunoSEQ multiplex PCR; TCRdb stores in-frame clones only, minus some. In the table there are some 7,000 clones, around 81% of which are singletons. Points from the study as a whole: Clonality above 26.8% at surgery always came with endoscopic recurrence. Active smokers at surgery had more clonal expansions than non-smokers.

Germline-derived CDR1 and CDR2 are SGHRS and YFSETQ. CDR3 length equals 15 residues. Trimming pared 4 bases from V and 5 bases from J, leaving 17 bases between. Time point noted: inflamed ileum from the surgical specimen. Eligibility required adulthood, ileal or ileocolonic Crohn's disease and indicated ileocolonic resection. Comment on this clone: Its antigen is still unknown.

The clonotype originates from an adult with Crohn's disease. Material: ileal tissue. The rearrangement joins TRBV5-1 to TRBJ2-3; weak D call: TRBD2 (10 bases). The CDR3 reads CASSPSGGQGDTQYF. The CDR3 bases are TGCGCCAGCAGCCCTAGCGGGGGACAGGGAGATACGCAGTATTTT. The full variable domain, completed using reference TRBV5-1 and TRBJ2-3, is KAGVTQTPRYLIKTRGQQVTLSCSPISGHRSVSWYQQTPGQGLQFLFEYFSETQRNKGNFPGRFSGRQFSNSRSEMNVSTLELGDSALYLCASSPSGGQGDTQYFGPGTRLTVL.